These 21 T cell receptor beta chains came from one sample sequenced in a study of blood T cell repertoires in COVID-19. Measured with immunoSEQ multiplex PCR; TCRdb has only the in-frame clones, and not every one. Of 90,000 or so clones in the sample, 90% were seen once. Source material: peripheral blood. These receptors were collected from a man aged 18 to 30 with COVID-19, enrolled during active disease.

The chain joins TRBV7-9 to TRBJ2-7; maybe TRBD1 (5 bases). The CDR3 has 14 amino acids. Per the germline V gene, CDR1 is SEHNR and CDR2 is FQNEAQ (reference sequence). V was pared by 1 base and J by 6 bases, with 13 bases between. The CDR3 DNA is TGTGCCAGCAGCTTAGTCGCAGGGCAAGGCGAGCAGTACTTC. Protein sequence: CASSLVAGQGEQYF. Looking up the rest from reference TRBV7-9 and TRBJ2-7 gives the full variable domain: DTGVSQNPRHKITKRGQNVTFRCDPISEHNRLYWYRQTLGQGPEFLTYFQNEAQLEKSRLLSDRFSAERPKGSFSTLEIQRTEQGDSAMYLCASSLVAGQGEQYFGPGTRLTVT.

The chain uses TRBV30 and TRBJ2-3, with 13 positions matching TRBD2. CDR3 length: 15 residues. Per germline, CDR1 GTSNPN and CDR2 SVGIG (reference sequence). Losses at the gene ends were 4 bases for V and 6 bases for J; bases not matched to a gene: 7. The CDR3 DNA sequence: TGTGCCTGGACGAGAGGGACTAGCGGGACGGATACGCAGTATTTT. Encoded protein: CAWTRGTSGTDTQYF.

The chain is built from TRBV4-3 and TRBJ1-2, with D maybe TRBD1 (6 bases). CDR1 and CDR2 from the germline V gene are LGHNA and YSLEER. The CDR3 sequence is 13 residues long. The V and J ends lost 3 bases and 11 bases respectively, with 16 bases between them. CDR3 protein: CASSHLGAGEYTF. The CDR3 DNA reads TGCGCCAGCAGCCATCTAGGGGCAGGGGAGTACACCTTC.

The chain joins TRBV7-2 to TRBJ2-7, with D perhaps TRBD2 (6 bases). The ends were cut back, 4 bases at V and 2 bases at J, with 9 bases in the middle. This CDR3 comprises 13 residues. The germline gives CDR1 SGHTA, CDR2 FQGNSA. The CDR3 is CASSSGRTYEQYF. The DNA of the CDR3 is TGTGCCAGCAGCTCCGGGAGAACCTACGAGCAGTACTTC.

The J gene is TRBJ2-7, the V gene TRBV5-6; the D gene is possibly TRBD2 (6 bases). Germline V gene data show CDR1 as SGHDT and CDR2 as YYEEEE. Trimming took 0 bases from V and 4 from J, leaving 11 bases between them. The CDR3 covers 14 residues. Here the CDR3 reads CASSLGLEGYEQYF. Here the CDR3 DNA reads TGTGCCAGCAGCTTGGGACTAGAGGGGTACGAGCAGTACTTC.

V and J are TRBV6-6 and TRBJ2-2, with D unclear. Germline lookup yields CDR1 MNHNY and CDR2 SVGAGI (reference sequence). The CDR3 loop spans 11 amino acids. The ends were cut back, 7 bases at V and 7 bases at J, with 7 bases in the middle. The CDR3 coding sequence is TGTGCCAGCAATCCGGGCGGGGAGCTGTTTTTT. It encodes CASNPGGELFF.

This rearrangement joins TRBV7-2 to TRBJ1-1, with 9 bases aligning to TRBD1. V gave up 5 bases and J gave up 0 bases; unmatched junction bases: 7. Per the germline V gene, CDR1 is SGHTA and CDR2 is FQGNSA. CDR3 length: 16 amino acids. CDR3 DNA sequence: TGTGCCAGCAGCCCGGGGACAGGGTTTATGAACACTGAAGCTTTCTTT. As protein: CASSPGTGFMNTEAFF.

This clone has only one observation. This chain joins TRBV11-2 and TRBJ2-2, with 9 bases matching TRBD2. The CDR3 runs to 15 residues. V shed 3 bases and J 1 base; nucleotides not matched to a gene: 0. Germline V gene lookup returns CDR1 SGHAT and CDR2 FQNNGV. The DNA for the CDR3 is TGTGCCAGCAGCTTTAGCGGGAGGAACACCGGGGAGCTGTTTTTT. Translated, it gives CASSFSGRNTGELFF.

The chain combines TRBV29-1 with TRBJ2-1; the match to TRBD2 covers 8 bases. In germline, CDR1 is SQVTM, CDR2 ANQGSEA. Germline trimming cut 6 bases from V and 0 bases from J; bases unmatched to any gene: 10. The CDR3 length is 16 residues. The CDR3, as DNA: TGCAGCGTAGAACTAGCGGACCCGAGCTCCTACAATGAGCAGTTCTTC. It encodes CSVELADPSSYNEQFF.

The rearrangement links TRBV23-1 to TRBJ2-5; TRBD2 agrees at 9 bases. TRBV23-1 is placed among ORFs of uncertain function. The CDR3 runs 15 residues. J was trimmed by 2 bases and V by 4 bases; bases with no gene match: 5. CDR3 residues: CASSRESGGQETQYF. The CDR3 DNA sequence: TGCGCCAGCAGTCGGGAAAGCGGGGGGCAAGAGACCCAGTACTTC.

The rearrangement joins TRBV27 to TRBJ1-2; TRBD1 agrees at 9 bases. V lost 6 bases and J lost 1; bases outside the gene matches: 6. CDR3 size: 15 residues. CDR1 and CDR2 (germline): MNHEY, SMNVEV (reference sequence). CDR3 amino acids: CASRPTGGLNYGYTF. DNA for the CDR3: TGTGCCAGCAGACCTACAGGGGGCCTTAACTATGGCTACACCTTC.

The rearrangement uses TRBV29-1 and TRBJ2-2; 12 bases map to TRBD2. The CDR3 loop spans 15 amino acids. V trimming: 6 bases; J trimming: 6 bases; junction bases outside the gene matches: 8. From germline, CDR1 is SQVTM and CDR2 ANQGSEA. This chain's CDR3 is CSVRGASGRAGELFF. CDR3 nucleotides: TGCAGCGTCCGTGGGGCTAGCGGGAGGGCCGGGGAGCTGTTTTTT.

A few counts support this clone. CDR3 sequence reads: CASSLADYEQYF. The CDR3 DNA reads as TGTGCCAGCAGTTTGGCCGACTACGAGCAGTACTTC. The chain has TRBV12-3 or TRBV12-4 and TRBJ2-7, with D uncertain. This CDR3 region has 12 residues. V dropped 3 bases and J dropped 3 bases, with 6 bases sitting between them.

The chain has TRBV9 and TRBJ2-3, with 9 bases identical to TRBD2. Germline loops: CDR1 SGDLS, CDR2 YYNGEE. Losses at the gene ends were 3 bases for V and 7 bases for J; bases not matched to a gene: 3. This CDR3 has 13 amino acids. This CDR3 is CASSGGGDYTQYF. The CDR3 DNA reads TGTGCCAGCAGCGGCGGGGGGGATTATACGCAGTATTTT.

This chain connects TRBV28 to TRBJ1-1; possibly TRBD1 for D (6 bases). Trimming took 6 bases from V and 3 from J, leaving 11 bases between them. The CDR3 length is 13 residues. Germline CDR1 MDHEN, CDR2 SYDVKM. The CDR3 DNA reads as TGTGCCAGCAGACGAACAGGGTACACTGAAGCTTTCTTT. It translates to CASRRTGYTEAFF. The whole variable domain, filled in from reference TRBV28 and TRBJ1-1, reads DVKVTQSSRYLVKRTGEKVFLECVQDMDHENMFWYRQDPGLGLRLIYFSYDVKMKEKGDIPEGYSVSREKKERFSLILESASTNQTSMYLCASRRTGYTEAFFGQGTRLTVV.

This clone was recorded once. V gene TRBV19 combines with J gene TRBJ2-1, with D tentatively TRBD1 (5 bases). This CDR3 is built from 12 residues. Between the trimmed V and J ends, which lost 3 bases and 13 bases, there was a span of 13 bases. The germline CDR1 and CDR2 sequences are LNHDA and SQIVND (reference sequence). CDR3 amino acids: CASSIARAPQFF. In DNA, the CDR3 is TGTGCCAGTAGTATTGCCAGGGCCCCTCAGTTCTTC.

This chain connects TRBV15 to TRBJ1-5; no reliable D call. Trimming shortened V by 1 base and J by 4 bases, and 8 bases separated the two germline ends. This CDR3 has 14 amino acids. Germline assignment: CDR1 LNHNV and CDR2 YYDKDF (reference sequence). The CDR3 nucleotides are TGTGCCACCAGCAGAGTGAGAGGGAATCAGCCCCAGCATTTT. It translates to CATSRVRGNQPQHF.

J is TRBJ1-3 and V is TRBV7-2; the D is unclear. V gave up 5 bases and J gave up 4 bases, with 15 bases separating them. Germline V gene lookup returns CDR1 SGHTA and CDR2 FQGNSA. The CDR3 spans 15 residues. In DNA form, the CDR3 reads TGTGCCAGCAGCCCCGCGGCGGGAGCCGGAAACACCATATATTTT. Translating gives CASSPAAGAGNTIYF. Based on the CDR3 plus reference TRBV7-2 and TRBJ1-3, the full variable domain is GAGVSQSPSNKVTEKGKDVELRCDPISGHTALYWYRQSLGQGLEFLIYFQGNSAPDKSGLPSDRFSAERTGGSVSTLTIQRTQQEDSAVYLCASSPAAGAGNTIYFGEGSWLTVV.

The chain combines TRBV7-8 with TRBJ2-7, with D perhaps matching TRBD2 (6 bases). CDR1 SGHVS and CDR2 FQNEAQ come from the germline V gene. The CDR3 sequence is 14 residues long. With 5 bases removed from V and 1 base from J, the gap between germline ends came to 12 bases. CDR3 region: CASSTGTYSYEQYF. The CDR3 bases are TGTGCCAGCAGCACCGGGACTTATTCCTACGAGCAGTACTTC.

The chain recombines TRBV30 with TRBJ1-5; possibly TRBD1 for D (5 bases). The CDR3 contains 13 residues. V gave up 0 bases and J gave up 5 bases, with 8 bases separating them. The V gene's germline CDR1 is GTSNPN and CDR2 SVGIG (reference sequence). The CDR3 sequence is CAWSVREDQPQHF. The CDR3, as DNA: TGTGCCTGGAGTGTCAGGGAGGATCAGCCCCAGCATTTT.

A word on this clone: Its ends do not fully match the called genes, so a read error is possible. This rearrangement joins TRBV30 to TRBJ1-4, with a tentative D call TRBD1 (6 bases). CDR3 length: 16 amino acids. Germline assignment: CDR1 GTSNPN and CDR2 SVGIG (reference sequence). DNA of the CDR3: TGTGCCTGGAGTATAACAACAGGGCGAACTAATGAAAAACTGCTTTTT. Translated, it gives CAWSITTGRTNEKLLF.